Listed below are T cell receptor beta chains from one sample, sequenced in a study of T cell responses to AZD1222 COVID-19 vaccine. The data were produced by immunoSEQ multiplex PCR, yet TCRdb's version contains in-frame clones alone and is incomplete. The sample shows 100,000 to 120,000 clones, roughly 92% of them seen only once. The sequenced sample was peripheral blood, obtained 28 days after the second AZD1222 dose. The receptors were sampled from an adult who received the AZD1222 COVID-19 vaccine. CDR3s include the opening cysteine and the closing phenylalanine or tryptophan. The D gene is left open where the match is weak. The listing skips clone size in some rows; elsewhere it reads once, few, many or a size class.

>13|.|TRBV5-5|.|TRBJ1-4
CASSSRAGEKLFF
TGTGCCAGCAGCTCCAGGGCTGGTGAAAAACTGTTTTTT
>13|TRBD1|TRBV27|.|TRBJ1-2
CASSFGTGDGYTF
TGTGCCAGCAGTTTCGGAACAGGGGATGGCTACACCTTC
>13|.|TRBV14|.|TRBJ2-7
CASSPTLGKEQYF
TGTGCCAGCAGCCCGACCCTGGGAAAGGAGCAGTACTTC
>12|.|TRBV25-1|.|TRBJ1-5
CASSEVDQPQHF
TGTGCCAGCAGTGAAGTGGATCAGCCCCAGCATTTT
>14|.|TRBV9|.|TRBJ2-2
CASSAIANTGELFF
TGTGCCAGCAGCGCGATAGCGAACACCGGGGAGCTGTTTTTT
>13|.|TRBV3-1/TRBV3-2|.|TRBJ1-1
CASSQAPDTEAFF
TGTGCCAGCAGCCAAGCACCGGACACTGAAGCTTTTTTT
>13|.|TRBV11-2|.|TRBJ1-2
CASSFSDPLSYTF
TGTGCCAGCAGCTTTTCGGACCCGTTGTCCTACACCTTC
>15|TRBD1|TRBV19|.|TRBJ1-5
CASSTRQGAGQPQHF
TGTGCCAGTAGTACAAGACAGGGGGCTGGACAGCCCCAGCATTTT
>14|.|TRBV6-2/TRBV6-3|.|TRBJ1-6
CASSYVQGGSPLHF
TGTGCCAGCAGTTACGTGCAGGGAGGTTCACCCCTCCACTTT
>14|.|TRBV21-1|.|TRBJ2-7
CASSKDRSSYEQYF
TGTGCCAGCAGCAAGGACAGGAGCTCCTACGAGCAGTACTTC
>15|.|TRBV18|.|TRBJ2-6
CASSRQDSGANVLTF
TGTGCCAGCTCACGCCAGGACTCTGGGGCCAACGTCCTGACTTTC
>17|.|TRBV10-3|.|TRBJ2-1
CAISEFGAGSSYNEQFF
TGTGCCATCAGTGAGTTTGGGGCCGGGAGCTCCTACAATGAGCAGTTCTTC
>14|.|TRBV10-3|.|TRBJ2-7
CASKTSLSSYEQYF
TGTGCCTCAAAGACATCGTTAAGCTCCTACGAGCAGTACTTC
>13|.|TRBV6-5|few|TRBJ2-5
CASSYRGQETQYF
TGTGCCAGCAGTTACCGGGGCCAAGAGACCCAGTACTTC
>16|.|TRBV7-8|.|TRBJ2-7
CASSLVPAGRTYEQYF
TGTGCCAGCAGCTTAGTCCCGGCAGGGCGGACCTACGAGCAGTACTTC
>14|TRBD1|TRBV24-1|.|TRBJ1-2
CATSDPQGYYGYTF
TGTGCCACCAGTGATCCACAGGGGTACTATGGCTACACCTTC
>14|TRBD2|TRBV7-6|once|TRBJ2-7
CASSSTSGSYEQYF
TGTGCCAGCAGCTCGACTAGCGGTAGCTACGAGCAGTACTTC
>16|.|TRBV18|.|TRBJ2-5
CASSPRGIGSQETQYF
TGTGCCAGCTCACCTCGCGGAATCGGGAGTCAAGAGACCCAGTACTTC
>13|.|TRBV7-9|.|TRBJ2-5
CASSPNVMGTQYF
TGTGCCAGCAGCCCCAACGTTATGGGGACCCAGTACTTC
>16|.|TRBV3-1/TRBV3-2|.|TRBJ2-7
CASSLRGERGSYEQYF
TGTGCCAGCAGCCTACGTGGGGAAAGGGGCTCCTACGAGCAGTACTTC
>12|.|TRBV13|.|TRBJ2-7
CASSLTRYEQYF
TGTGCCAGCAGCTTAACCCGCTACGAGCAGTACTTC
>15|.|TRBV4-3|.|TRBJ2-3
CASSRFWTAGDTQYF
TGCGCCAGCAGCCGTTTTTGGACAGCCGGAGATACGCAGTATTTT
>16|TRBD2|TRBV4-2|.|TRBJ2-3
CASSQDPAGASDTQYF
TGTGCCAGCAGCCAAGATCCAGCGGGGGCCTCAGATACGCAGTATTTT
>15|.|TRBV5-8|.|TRBJ1-2
CASSPVGRGMVGYTF
TGTGCCAGCAGCCCTGTAGGCAGGGGTATGGTTGGCTACACCTTC
>17|TRBD1|TRBV2|.|TRBJ1-5
CASSEFGLTGGDQPQHF
TGTGCCAGCAGTGAATTCGGGCTTACAGGGGGCGATCAGCCCCAGCATTTT
>18|TRBD2|TRBV14|.|TRBJ2-5
CASSLTGWPSGGIETQYF
TGTGCCAGCAGCCTCACCGGGTGGCCTAGCGGGGGGATAGAGACCCAGTACTTC
>14|.|TRBV27|once|TRBJ2-5
CASSTRGRGETQYF
TGTGCCAGCAGTACCCGGGGGCGGGGGGAGACCCAGTACTTC
>11|.|TRBV29-1|.|TRBJ1-1
CSVGGETEAFF
TGCAGCGTCGGAGGGGAAACTGAAGCTTTCTTT
>15|TRBD2|TRBV19|.|TRBJ2-7
CASSALAGGLYEQYF
TGTGCCAGTAGTGCCCTAGCGGGGGGGCTGTACGAGCAGTACTTC
>13|.|TRBV30|.|TRBJ2-3
CAWSWGDADTQYF
TGTGCCTGGAGTTGGGGGGACGCGGATACGCAGTATTTT
>17|.|TRBV10-3|.|TRBJ2-4
CAISEPNKGLAKNIQYF
TGTGCCATCAGTGAACCGAACAAGGGCCTGGCCAAAAACATTCAGTACTTC
>15|TRBD2|TRBV5-4|.|TRBJ2-1
CASRLRLAGGDEQFF
TGTGCCAGCAGGCTACGACTAGCGGGGGGAGATGAGCAGTTCTTC
>15|.|TRBV5-1|.|TRBJ2-5
CASSFIGVAQETQYF
TGCGCCAGCAGCTTCATAGGGGTAGCCCAAGAGACCCAGTACTTC
>16|TRBD1|TRBV2|.|TRBJ1-2
CASSDFGTAHSHGYTF
TGTGCCAGCAGCGATTTTGGGACAGCCCATTCTCATGGCTACACCTTC
>16|TRBD1|TRBV11-3|.|TRBJ2-2
CASSLYRGAGTGELFF
TGTGCCAGCAGCTTATACAGGGGGGCCGGAACCGGGGAGCTGTTTTTT
>14|.|TRBV5-6|.|TRBJ2-7
CASSLRRSSYEQYF
TGTGCCAGCAGCTTGAGAAGGAGCTCCTACGAGCAGTACTTC
>19|TRBD2|TRBV28|.|TRBJ2-3
CASSPRFGSGGPSTDTQYF
TGTGCCAGCAGTCCCCGGTTTGGTAGCGGGGGGCCTAGCACAGATACGCAGTATTTT
>13|TRBD1|TRBV28|.|TRBJ1-2
CASETNRGLGYTF
TGTGCCAGCGAAACAAACAGGGGTTTAGGCTACACCTTC
>11|.|TRBV19|.|TRBJ2-1
CASDSDNEQFF
TGTGCCAGTGATAGTGATAATGAGCAGTTCTTC
>14|.|TRBV10-3|.|TRBJ2-5
CAISADRDQETQYF
TGTGCCATCAGTGCTGATAGGGACCAAGAGACCCAGTACTTC
>17|.|TRBV11-2|.|TRBJ1-2
CASSPGFGGSGIYGYTF
TGTGCCAGCAGCCCGGGGTTCGGAGGCTCAGGGATCTATGGCTACACCTTC
>17|TRBD1|TRBV18|.|TRBJ1-2
CASSPPWDRRRAYGYTF
TGTGCCAGCTCACCACCGTGGGACAGGAGACGAGCCTATGGCTACACCTTC
>14|.|TRBV6-1|.|TRBJ2-3
CASSEVGTSKTQYF
TGTGCCAGCAGTGAAGTTGGCACCTCAAAGACGCAGTATTTT
>14|.|TRBV7-3|.|TRBJ2-3
CASSRGPSTDTQYF
TGTGCCAGCAGCAGGGGTCCGAGCACAGATACGCAGTATTTT
>16|.|TRBV7-6|.|TRBJ1-2
CASSPNRDLPNYGYTF
TGTGCCAGCAGTCCGAACCGGGACCTCCCTAACTATGGCTACACCTTC
>13|.|TRBV14|.|TRBJ2-7
CASSQGPGSEQYF
TGTGCCAGCAGCCAAGGCCCGGGGTCAGAGCAGTACTTC
>13|.|TRBV15|.|TRBJ1-2
CATSRDRRDGYTF
TGTGCCACCAGCAGAGATCGAAGGGATGGCTACACCTTC
>16|TRBD1|TRBV3-1/TRBV3-2|.|TRBJ1-3
CASSPRDRGAGNTIYF
TGTGCCAGCAGCCCGAGGGACAGGGGAGCGGGAAACACCATATATTTT
>14|.|TRBV6-2/TRBV6-3|.|TRBJ1-4
CASSHPVVGEKLFF
TGTGCCAGCAGTCACCCGGTGGTAGGCGAAAAACTGTTTTTT
>15|TRBD1|TRBV3-1/TRBV3-2|.|TRBJ2-7
CASSRGQGLGFEQYF
TGTGCCAGCAGCCGAGGACAGGGGCTGGGTTTCGAGCAGTACTTC
>14|.|TRBV28|.|TRBJ1-3
CASTEWAAKNTIYF
TGTGCCAGCACCGAATGGGCGGCTAAAAACACCATATATTTT
>15|TRBD2|TRBV6-6|.|TRBJ2-1
CASSRPGGKYNEQFF
TGTGCCAGCAGTCGCCCGGGGGGGAAGTACAATGAGCAGTTCTTC
>13|.|TRBV7-9|.|TRBJ2-7
CASSSSASGEQYF
TGTGCCAGCAGCTCCAGTGCTTCGGGCGAGCAGTACTTC